These 25 T cell receptor beta chains originate from one sample sequenced in a study of identical twins' blood T cells. Each CDR3 protein is one row after TCRdb ran MiXCR on the 5' RACE reads. The repertoire consists of fewer than 450,000 distinct CDR3 sequences, with 28% occurring once and the leading ten covering around 5.6%. Sequencing input: PBMCs. These receptors originate from a woman between 18 and 55 years old in good health.

The V call is TRBV27, the J call TRBJ2-2; D is uncertain. The CDR3 loop spans 15 amino acids. Germline loops: CDR1 MNHEY, CDR2 SMNVEV (reference sequence). Trimming shortened V by 2 bases and J by 3 bases, and 10 bases separated the two germline ends. The chain's CDR3 is CASSLGQRYTGELFF. The CDR3 DNA follows: TGTGCCAGCAGTTTAGGCCAGAGGTACACCGGGGAGCTGTTTTTT.

This clonotype was recorded once. The DNA of the CDR3 is TGCGCCAGCAGCCAAAGGGCGGTATCCTACAATGAGCAGTTCTTC. This sequence encodes CASSQRAVSYNEQFF. This chain links TRBV10-1 with TRBJ2-1; the D is unclear. CDR1 is WNHNN, CDR2 SYGVQD, per germline (reference sequence). V was shortened by 6 bases and J by 1 base, with 13 bases between the two germline ends. The CDR3 runs to 15 residues.

This sequence joins TRBV20-1 and TRBJ2-3; TRBD2 matches 7 bases. The trim removed 3 bases at V and 6 bases at J, leaving 12 bases unmatched. Germline V gene sequence: CDR1 DFQATT, CDR2 SNEGSKA (reference sequence). The CDR3 is 15 amino acids. In DNA form, the CDR3 reads TGCAGTGCTAGCGAAAGAGCGGGGTCAAGGGATACGCAGTATTTT. Translation gives CSASERAGSRDTQYF.

This clonotype was picked up a small number of times. The junction does not match germline at one end; this may be a read error. DNA for the CDR3: TGTGCTAGCAGCTTGACTAGCGGGGACCATAATGAGCAGTTCTTC. Its translation: CASSLTSGDHNEQFF. J is TRBJ2-1 and V is TRBV7-7; 11 bases fit TRBD2. Germline values: CDR1 SSHAT, CDR2 FNYEAQ (reference sequence). This CDR3 is built from 15 residues.

This clonotype showed up just once. The chain uses TRBV27 and TRBJ1-2; 8 bases agree with TRBD1. V lost 2 bases, J lost 8 bases, and 7 bases stayed unmatched. The CDR3 has 14 amino acids. Per the germline V gene, CDR1 is MNHEY and CDR2 is SMNVEV (reference sequence). The CDR3 coding sequence is TGTGCCAGCAGTTTAAATGCAGGGGGCGGAGGCTACACCTTC. Its translation: CASSLNAGGGGYTF.

This clonotype occurred once. The chain uses TRBV6-2 or TRBV6-3 and TRBJ1-6; D unclear. Trimming took 2 bases from V and 11 from J, leaving 13 bases between them. Germline V gives CDR1 MNHEY, CDR2 SVGEGT. The CDR3 totals 14 residues. The DNA for the CDR3 is TGTGCCAGCAGTTACCTTGGAGGAAATCCACCCCTCCACTTT. Its translation is CASSYLGGNPPLHF.

This clonotype was seen more than once but under ten times. The rearrangement links TRBV13 to TRBJ2-1, with 8 bases aligning to TRBD2. CDR1 is PRHDT and CDR2 is FYEKMQ in the germline V gene (reference sequence). This CDR3 is 19 amino acids long. V was clipped by 6 bases and J by 0 bases; unmatched bases: 16. CDR3 DNA: TGTGCCAGCAGATCGGCGGGGGGCGGGAATCCCGTCTCCTACAATGAGCAGTTCTTC. Translating it yields CASRSAGGGNPVSYNEQFF.

The chain combines TRBV6-5 with TRBJ2-1; TRBD1 is a possible D gene (5 bases). Germline V gives CDR1 MNHEY, CDR2 SVGAGI. V was pared by 8 bases and J by 2 bases, with 10 bases between. The CDR3 sequence is 13 residues long. The CDR3 nucleotides are TGTGCCAGCGGGGCCTCTACCTACAATGAGCAGTTCTTC. It codes for CASGASTYNEQFF.

Note on this clonotype: The germline gene is not matched at one end of the junction; a read error may be the cause. The rearrangement uses TRBV7-7 and TRBJ2-5, with 7 bases identical to TRBD1. Germline CDR1 and CDR2: SSHAT and FNYEAQ (reference sequence). The CDR3 consists of 14 residues. The DNA of the CDR3 is TGTGCTAGCAGCCCGACAGGGTTAAGGGAGACCCAGTACTTC. This gives the protein CASSPTGLRETQYF.

This clonotype was observed a handful of times. V is TRBV12-5 and J is TRBJ1-5; TRBD1 might be the D (5 bases). Germline assignment: CDR1 LGHNT and CDR2 FRNRAP. The germline V and J ends were trimmed by 8 bases and 6 bases, with 41 bases remaining between them. The CDR3 sequence is 22 residues long. The CDR3 DNA follows: TGTGCTAGTCCCCCCTTAGGTCTCGCGGACACGAATAAGTGGGGGACTGGTCAGCCCCAGCATTTT. This gives the protein CASPPLGLADTNKWGTGQPQHF.

A few counts support this clonotype. This chain joins TRBV20-1 and TRBJ1-1, with D maybe TRBD1 (6 bases). CDR3 size: 12 residues. V gave up 3 bases and J gave up 5 bases, with 10 bases separating them. Germline V gene data show CDR1 as DFQATT and CDR2 as SNEGSKA (reference sequence). CDR3 in amino acids: CSASRGQTEAFF. DNA for the CDR3: TGCAGTGCTAGCAGGGGCCAGACTGAAGCTTTCTTT.

On this clonotype: One end of the junction fails to match germline, which may point to a read error. The chain has TRBV6-5 and TRBJ1-2; 8 bases fit TRBD1. CDR1 is MNHEY, CDR2 SVGAGI, per germline. The CDR3 extends over 15 amino acids. DNA for the CDR3: TGTGCCAGCAGATCCGGGACAGGCCGCGGCTATAGCTACACCTTC. This codes for CASRSGTGRGYSYTF.

This clonotype showed up just a few times. This rearrangement joins TRBV11-2 to TRBJ2-2; 11 nucleotides align to TRBD2. This CDR3 region has 16 residues. V lost 6 bases, J lost 5 bases, and 8 bases stayed unmatched. The germline V gene has CDR1 SGHAT and CDR2 FQNNGV. Here the CDR3 reads CASSLTSGTPTGELFF. The CDR3 coding sequence is TGTGCCAGCAGTTTGACTAGCGGGACTCCAACCGGGGAGCTGTTTTTT.

The chain has TRBV3-1 and TRBJ1-3, with TRBD1 identical over 10 bases. The junction had 5 bases not matched to a gene; V was cut back by 4 bases and J by 8 bases. CDR1 is LGHDT, CDR2 YNNKEL, per germline (reference sequence). The CDR3 covers 14 residues. CDR3 residues: CASSRGTGEYTIYF. The CDR3 DNA reads TGTGCCAGCAGCCGCGGGACAGGGGAATACACCATATATTTT.

The chain links TRBV12-5 to TRBJ1-4; 8 bases line up with TRBD1. The V segment lost 6 bases and the J segment 8 bases; nucleotides outside the gene matches: 8. The CDR3 covers 14 residues. CDR1 is LGHNT and CDR2 is FRNRAP in the germline V gene. The CDR3 DNA is TGTGCTAGTGGCGGACAGGGTCGGAGGGAAAAACTGTTTTTT. Translation: CASGGQGRREKLFF.

There are a few counts of this clonotype. The CDR3 sequence: CASSPHRVSYNEQFF. In nucleotides, the CDR3 is TGTGCCAGCAGTCCCCACAGGGTCTCCTACAATGAGCAGTTCTTC. The chain couples TRBV6-6 to TRBJ2-1; D perhaps matches TRBD1 (6 bases). Per the germline V gene, CDR1 is MNHNY and CDR2 is SVGAGI (reference sequence). This CDR3 spans 15 amino acids. The V and J ends lost 5 bases and 0 bases respectively, with 11 bases between them.

Many counts were recorded for this clonotype. The chain employs TRBV4-3 and TRBJ1-5; 8 bases map to TRBD1. This CDR3 spans 14 amino acids. Trimming at V came to 0 bases and at J to 9 bases, leaving 4 bases not matched to a gene. The germline CDR1 and CDR2 sequences are LGHNA and YSLEER. CDR3 residues: CASSQDRGQVPQHF. The CDR3 DNA follows: TGCGCCAGCAGCCAAGATAGGGGACAGGTGCCCCAGCATTTT.

This clonotype was found a few times. The J gene is TRBJ2-3, the V gene TRBV6-2 or TRBV6-3; 14 bases are a match to TRBD2. The germline CDR1 and CDR2 sequences are MNHEY and SVGEGT. The CDR3 covers 16 residues. V lost 7 bases to trimming and J lost 7 bases; unmatched junction nucleotides: 10. The CDR3 nucleotides are TGTGCCAGCATCGAAAGGACTAGCGGGGGGTCAAATACGCAGTATTTT. Protein: CASIERTSGGSNTQYF.

A word on this clonotype: Sequence at one end of the junction differs from germline and may be a read error. This chain connects TRBV29-1 to TRBJ2-2, with TRBD2 as a possible D gene (6 bases). CDR1 and CDR2 (germline): SQVTM, ANQGSEA. The CDR3 has 12 amino acids. CDR3 region: CSVGTRSGELLF. CDR3 DNA: TGCAGCGTCGGGACTCGAAGTGGGGAGCTGCTTTTT.

For this clonotype: A much larger clone lies a single base off, so this may be a read error. The chain employs TRBV5-1 and TRBJ1-6; 7 bases match TRBD1. Germline CDR1 reads SGHRS; CDR2 reads YFSETQ. The CDR3 is made up of 14 amino acids. The CDR3 nucleotides read TGCGCCAGCAGCTTAGGAACAGGGGATTCACACCTCCACTTT. Residues: CASSLGTGDSHLHF.

Only a few counts were recorded for this clonotype. This sequence joins TRBV19 and TRBJ1-2; 8 positions agree with TRBD1. The CDR3 extends over 16 amino acids. CDR1 and CDR2 (germline): LNHDA, SQIVND (reference sequence). V shed 3 bases and J 4 bases; nucleotides not matched to a gene: 10. The CDR3 here is CASSILRTGPSYGYTF. For the CDR3, the DNA is TGTGCCAGTAGTATCTTGAGGACAGGGCCAAGCTATGGCTACACCTTC.

This clonotype was detected a few times. V and J are TRBV5-5 and TRBJ2-7, with 11 bases lining up with TRBD2. The V segment lost 1 base and the J segment 4 bases; nucleotides outside the gene matches: 7. Germline V gene data show CDR1 as SGHKS and CDR2 as YYEKEE (reference sequence). The CDR3 extends over 16 amino acids. The CDR3 DNA is TGTGCCAGCAGCTTGAATTCCGGGACTAGCGGTTACGAGCAGTACTTC. It specifies CASSLNSGTSGYEQYF.

V is TRBV2 and J is TRBJ2-1; 8 bases agree with TRBD2. After removal of 5 bases from V and 8 bases from J, the junction contained 11 bases not matched to a gene. Germline CDR1 is SNHLY and CDR2 is FYNNEI. The CDR3 is 15 residues long. This chain's CDR3 is CASSSRLAIYDEQFF. CDR3 nucleotide sequence: TGTGCCAGCAGTTCGCGACTAGCGATATATGATGAGCAGTTCTTC. Full variable domain (remainder filled in from reference TRBV2 and TRBJ2-1): EPEVTQTPSHQVTQMGQEVILRCVPISNHLYFYWYRQILGQKVEFLVSFYNNEISEKSEIFDDQFSVERPDGSNFTLKIRSTKLEDSAMYFCASSSRLAIYDEQFFGPGTRLTVL.

This clonotype was recorded a few times. The rearrangement links TRBV18 to TRBJ1-1; a possible D gene is TRBD1 (5 bases). This CDR3 contains 14 residues. Germline V gene data show CDR1 as KGHSH and CDR2 as LQKENI. The V end was cut by 0 bases, the J end by 7 bases, with 12 bases between. CDR3 coding DNA: TGTGCCAGCTCACCACCCTCCAGGGAACTTGAAGCTTTCTTT. Amino acid sequence: CASSPPSRELEAFF.

The sample holds many counts of this clonotype. V gene TRBV29-1 combines with J gene TRBJ1-1, with a possible D match to TRBD1 (5 bases). In germline, CDR1 is SQVTM, CDR2 ANQGSEA. V lost 8 bases, J lost 2 bases, and 18 bases lay in between. The CDR3 has 14 amino acids. The CDR3 reads CSISRFGANTEAFF. In DNA form, the CDR3 reads TGCAGCATCTCCCGCTTTGGGGCCAACACTGAAGCTTTCTTT.